What follows are 22 T cell receptor beta chains derived from one specimen sequenced in a study of blood T cell repertoires in COVID-19. The data were produced by immunoSEQ multiplex PCR, yet TCRdb's version contains in-frame clones alone and is incomplete. Of 150,000 to 200,000 clones in the sample, 80% are singletons; the top ten hold 4.5% to 7.5%. Material for sequencing was PBMCs or T cells enriched from blood (not recorded which). These receptors were collected from a man aged 40-55 years who had recovered from COVID-19.

The chain has TRBV5-4 and TRBJ1-1; 9 nucleotides align to TRBD1. Germline V gene data show CDR1 as SGHNT and CDR2 as YYREEE (reference sequence). J lost 11 bases, V lost 4 bases, and 15 bases had no gene match. CDR3 length: 15 amino acids. CDR3 protein: CASSADAGQGLRAFF. The DNA of the CDR3 is TGTGCCAGCAGCGCGGACGCCGGACAGGGGTTGAGGGCTTTCTTT.

The CDR3 spells CASSLGQPGGQPQHF. CDR3 coding DNA: TGTGCCAGCAGTTTGGGACAGCCCGGAGGGCAGCCCCAGCATTTT. The chain combines TRBV7-9 with TRBJ1-5; 7 bases match TRBD1. The CDR3 extends over 15 amino acids. The germline CDR1 and CDR2 sequences are SEHNR and FQNEAQ (reference sequence). After removal of 6 bases from V and 7 bases from J, the junction contained 12 bases not matched to a gene.

This chain joins TRBV20-1 and TRBJ1-4; D unclear. V was shortened by 3 bases and J by 7 bases, with 3 bases between the two germline ends. CDR1 DFQATT and CDR2 SNEGSKA come from the germline V gene (reference sequence). This CDR3 contains 10 residues. The CDR3, as DNA: TGCAGTGCTAGCGGTGAAAAACTGTTTTTT. The encoded protein is CSASGEKLFF.

The genes are TRBV5-1 and TRBJ2-2; TRBD2 matches 9 bases. Germline V gene data show CDR1 as SGHRS and CDR2 as YFSETQ. The CDR3 is 16 residues long. The J segment lost 7 bases and the V segment lost 3 bases, leaving 10 bases of the junction unmatched. The CDR3 nucleotides read TGCGCCAGCAGCTCCGTGGCGGGGGGGCTGGTCGGGGAGCTGTTTTTT. Translated, it gives CASSSVAGGLVGELFF. The variable domain in full, with the rest retrieved from reference TRBV5-1 and TRBJ2-2, is KAGVTQTPRYLIKTRGQQVTLSCSPISGHRSVSWYQQTPGQGLQFLFEYFSETQRNKGNFPGRFSGRQFSNSRSEMNVSTLELGDSALYLCASSSVAGGLVGELFFGEGSRLTVL.

The chain carries TRBV7-9 and TRBJ2-3; possible D gene TRBD2, 6 bases. The CDR3 extends over 15 amino acids. V lost 8 bases to trimming and J lost 0 bases, with 15 bases between them. The germline V gene encodes CDR1 SEHNR and CDR2 FQNEAQ (reference sequence). CDR3 loop: CASYRGGGSTDTQYF. In nucleotides, the CDR3 is TGTGCCAGCTATAGGGGCGGAGGGAGCACAGATACGCAGTATTTT.

This sequence joins TRBV7-8 and TRBJ1-3, with D maybe TRBD1 (5 bases). CDR3 length equals 17 residues. V was shortened by 4 bases and J by 0 bases, with 16 bases between the two germline ends. Germline V lookup: CDR1 SGHVS, CDR2 FQNEAQ. The chain's CDR3 is CASSYNVPTGSGNTIYF. The CDR3 DNA sequence: TGTGCCAGCAGCTACAATGTCCCTACAGGCTCTGGAAACACCATATATTTT.

The rearrangement joins TRBV3-1 (or the pseudogene TRBV3-2) to TRBJ2-1; D might be TRBD1 (6 bases). Per the germline V gene, CDR1 is LGHDT and CDR2 is YNNKEL (reference sequence). The CDR3 totals 15 residues. Trimming left V 1 base short and J 5 bases short, with 12 bases between. The CDR3: CASSQVGGRNNEQFF. CDR3 nucleotides: TGTGCCAGCAGCCAAGTAGGGGGTCGAAACAATGAGCAGTTCTTC.

This clone was recorded a few times. V and J are TRBV18 and TRBJ1-2, with D perhaps TRBD1 (5 bases). The CDR3 has 15 residues. Trimming shortened V by 3 bases and J by 0 bases, and 11 bases separated the two germline ends. The germline V gene has CDR1 KGHSH and CDR2 LQKENI. CDR3 in DNA: TGTGCCAGCTCACCGGGGGGTCACCCTAACTATGGCTACACCTTC. It codes for CASSPGGHPNYGYTF.

Sample share makes this clone medium-sized. V gene TRBV11-3 combines with J gene TRBJ2-1; TRBD1 matches 8 bases. This CDR3 is built from 19 residues. The V segment lost 1 base and the J segment 6 bases; nucleotides outside the gene matches: 17. Germline V lookup: CDR1 SGHNT, CDR2 YENEEA. CDR3: CASSLAERVGTGPTNEQFF. The CDR3 DNA reads as TGTGCCAGCAGCTTAGCTGAGAGGGTCGGGACAGGCCCGACCAATGAGCAGTTCTTC. Full variable domain (remainder filled in from reference TRBV11-3 and TRBJ2-1): EAGVVQSPRYKIIEKKQPVAFWCNPISGHNTLYWYLQNLGQGPELLIRYENEEAVDDSQLPKDRFSAERLKGVDSTLKIQPAELGDSAVYLCASSLAERVGTGPTNEQFFGPGTRLTVL.

This clone was found a few times. The V and J genes are TRBV15 and TRBJ1-3; possible D gene TRBD1, 5 bases. Germline CDR1 reads LNHNV; CDR2 reads YYDKDF (reference sequence). The CDR3 runs to 16 residues. The V end was cut by 9 bases, the J end by 0 bases, with 18 bases between. CDR3 amino acids: CATRPQGLISGNTIYF. The CDR3 nucleotides are TGTGCCACTCGTCCGCAGGGCCTAATCTCTGGAAACACCATATATTTT.

The rearrangement uses TRBV9 and TRBJ2-1, with D maybe TRBD2 (6 bases). Germline values: CDR1 SGDLS, CDR2 YYNGEE. This CDR3 region has 14 residues. V was trimmed by 0 bases and J by 5 bases, leaving 9 bases between them. In DNA, the CDR3 is TGTGCCAGCAGCGTAGTCGGGGGTAACAATGAGCAGTTCTTC. Translated, it gives CASSVVGGNNEQFF.

This clone was seen ten or more times. The V gene is TRBV4-1, the J gene TRBJ2-1; possibly TRBD2 for D (5 bases). Trimming pared 1 base from V and 1 base from J, leaving 11 bases between. This CDR3 contains 16 residues. Germline V gene sequence: CDR1 MGHRA, CDR2 YSYEKL. CDR3 sequence: CASSQAQAVSYNEQFF. CDR3 nucleotide sequence: TGCGCCAGCAGCCAAGCACAAGCGGTGTCCTACAATGAGCAGTTCTTC.

The rearrangement links TRBV30 to TRBJ2-1, with 11 bases fitting TRBD2. The germline V gene encodes CDR1 GTSNPN and CDR2 SVGIG (reference sequence). V lost 2 bases to trimming and J lost 4 bases; unmatched junction nucleotides: 13. The CDR3 totals 18 residues. CDR3 nucleotide sequence: TGTGCCTGGAGTCCCGCCCGCACTAGCGGGGGCGGTTACAATGAGCAGTTCTTC. It translates to CAWSPARTSGGGYNEQFF.

V is TRBV15 and J is TRBJ2-5; 7 nucleotides line up with TRBD1. V dropped 9 bases and J dropped 5; count of bases not matched to a gene: 9. Germline V gene data show CDR1 as LNHNV and CDR2 as YYDKDF (reference sequence). The CDR3 is 13 residues long. The CDR3 nucleotides are TGTGCCACAAACACAGGGGTTGGGGAGACCCAGTACTTC. This codes for CATNTGVGETQYF.

V and J are TRBV2 and TRBJ2-2; perhaps TRBD2 as D (6 bases). V was shortened by 9 bases and J by 6 bases, with 17 bases between the two germline ends. Looked up from germline, CDR1 is SNHLY and CDR2 is FYNNEI. The CDR3 is 14 residues long. CDR3 coding DNA: TGTGCCAGTGTCGGGCGGGGCGGATCCGGGGAGCTGTTTTTT. Protein product: CASVGRGGSGELFF.

The gene calls are TRBV9 and TRBJ1-1; D uncertain. V shed 0 bases and J shed 4 bases, with 10 bases lying between them. CDR3 length: 14 residues. Germline V gives CDR1 SGDLS, CDR2 YYNGEE. The CDR3 sequence is CASSVVAVVTEAFF. In DNA form, the CDR3 reads TGTGCCAGCAGCGTAGTGGCCGTGGTCACTGAAGCTTTCTTT.

The rearrangement uses TRBV11-2 and TRBJ2-7; D not certain. CDR3 length equals 12 residues. Trimming removed 2 bases at V and 6 bases at J, with 8 bases between. Germline values: CDR1 SGHAT, CDR2 FQNNGV. CDR3 DNA: TGTGCCAGCAGCTTATTTACGGTCGAGCAGTACTTC. Its protein is CASSLFTVEQYF.

The V and J genes are TRBV19 and TRBJ1-2; the match to TRBD1 covers 7 bases. CDR3 length: 14 residues. With 4 bases clipped from V and 8 bases from J, the junction kept 10 bases outside the gene matches. The germline CDR1 and CDR2 sequences are LNHDA and SQIVND (reference sequence). The chain's CDR3 is CASSTPGQRSGYTF. The CDR3, as DNA: TGTGCCAGTAGTACTCCGGGACAGCGCTCGGGCTACACCTTC. The whole variable domain, filled in from reference TRBV19 and TRBJ1-2, reads DGGITQSPKYLFRKEGQNVTLSCEQNLNHDAMYWYRQDPGQGLRLIYYSQIVNDFQKGDIAEGYSVSREKKESFPLTVTSAQKNPTAFYLCASSTPGQRSGYTFGSGTRLTVV.

The chain links TRBV11-2 to TRBJ1-6; 7 bases map to TRBD1. V lost 0 bases and J lost 9; bases outside the gene matches: 5. Germline loops: CDR1 SGHAT, CDR2 FQNNGV. The length of the CDR3 is 15 residues. The CDR3: CASSLESGGGSPLHF. The CDR3, as DNA: TGTGCCAGCAGCTTAGAGTCAGGGGGAGGTTCACCCCTCCACTTT.

V is TRBV2 and J is TRBJ2-5; 8 bases align to TRBD2. Unmatched junction bases numbered 10, after V lost 9 bases and J lost 4 bases. Germline V gene sequence: CDR1 SNHLY, CDR2 FYNNEI. The length of the CDR3 is 14 residues. The CDR3 nucleotides read TGTGCCAGTTCTACAGCGGGGGCGGGAGAGACCCAGTACTTC. Translated, it gives CASSTAGAGETQYF.

The gene calls are TRBV18 and TRBJ1-5; 7 bases line up with TRBD1. V lost 3 bases and J lost 7; bases outside the gene matches: 6. CDR1 is KGHSH, CDR2 LQKENI, per germline. The CDR3 is 14 amino acids. In DNA form, the CDR3 reads TGTGCCAGCTCACCTGACAGGGTGGGACAGCCCCAGCATTTT. This gives the protein CASSPDRVGQPQHF.

CDR3 in amino acids: CASSPWGLRNTDTQYF. The CDR3 DNA reads TGTGCCAGCAGCCCGTGGGGACTTAGAAACACAGATACGCAGTATTTT. The rearrangement uses TRBV7-9 and TRBJ2-3; perhaps TRBD2 as D (6 bases). The germline V gene has CDR1 SEHNR and CDR2 FQNEAQ (reference sequence). The CDR3 covers 16 residues. V gave up 5 bases and J gave up 2 bases, with 17 bases separating them.